These 15 T cell receptor beta chains were all obtained from the same sample, sequenced in a study of beta chain features in type 1 diabetes. Points from the study as a whole: TCRB CDR3s from Type 1 diabetes patients were moderately but significantly shorter in all four CD4+ subsets.

No cognate antigen is known for these TCRs. Expressed TCRB transcripts got sequenced, as all isolated RNA was reverse transcribed. This table comes from immunoSEQ multiplex PCR, and its TCRdb copy is limited to in-frame clones, with some not included. There are hundreds of thousands of clones in the sample; 11% to 15% occur only once, and less than 0.04% lies in the top ten. The sequencing sample was made of naive CD4+ T cells from blood. The source of these receptors is a man between 18 and 29 years old with type 1 diabetes.

This clone was observed a handful of times. This chain connects TRBV7-9 to TRBJ2-1; D not resolved. Germline V gives CDR1 SEHNR, CDR2 FQNEAQ (reference sequence). The CDR3 spans 16 residues. Trimming stripped 1 base from V and 1 base from J, with 11 bases between. CDR3 residues: CASSLDGANSYNEQFF. CDR3 bases: TGTGCCAGCAGCTTAGATGGAGCGAATTCCTACAATGAGCAGTTCTTC.

This clone was counted a few times. J is TRBJ2-1 and V is TRBV10-1, with 8 positions matching TRBD2. CDR1 and CDR2 from the germline V gene are WNHNN and SYGVQD (reference sequence). The V gene end was trimmed by 0 bases and the J gene end by 7 bases; junction bases not matched to a gene: 5. The CDR3 totals 15 residues. CDR3 in amino acids: CASSESVAGRNEQFF. CDR3 DNA: TGCGCCAGCAGTGAGTCGGTAGCGGGAAGGAATGAGCAGTTCTTC.

This clone has only a few counts. The chain joins TRBV4-1 to TRBJ2-1; D is possibly TRBD1 or TRBD2 (6 bases each). Germline-derived CDR1 and CDR2 are MGHRA and YSYEKL. CDR3 length: 15 residues. V was cut by 4 bases and J by 12 bases, with 22 bases left in between. CDR3 sequence reads: CASSPNSRGPARQFF. CDR3 nucleotides: TGCGCCAGCAGCCCTAATAGCCGGGGGCCTGCGAGGCAGTTCTTC.

J is TRBJ2-5 and V is TRBV5-1; maybe TRBD2 (6 bases). The CDR3 contains 13 residues. Trimming stripped 6 bases from V and 8 bases from J, with 17 bases between. Germline CDR1 SGHRS, CDR2 YFSETQ. The CDR3 reads CASTVGGERTQYF. In DNA form, the CDR3 reads TGCGCCAGCACCGTTGGCGGGGAAAGAACCCAGTACTTC.

The gene calls are TRBV29-1 and TRBJ2-2; D gene unclear. V lost 6 bases and J lost 2, with 16 bases in between. Per the germline V gene, CDR1 is SQVTM and CDR2 is ANQGSEA. CDR3 length: 15 amino acids. CDR3 nucleotide sequence: TGCAGCGTACCCGGCCCGGCATTAAACACCGGGGAGCTGTTTTTT. Amino acids: CSVPGPALNTGELFF.

The chain is built from TRBV30 and TRBJ1-1, with a tentative D call TRBD1 (5 bases). Germline values: CDR1 GTSNPN, CDR2 SVGIG (reference sequence). Deletions cut 5 bases from V and 3 bases from J, with 13 bases between. The length of the CDR3 is 13 residues. The CDR3 region is CAWRGSVYTEAFF. The CDR3 nucleotides read TGTGCCTGGCGGGGGAGCGTGTACACTGAAGCTTTCTTT.

This sequence joins TRBV5-4 and TRBJ2-1; D remains unclear. V was trimmed by 0 bases and J by 8 bases, leaving 3 bases between them. Per the germline V gene, CDR1 is SGHNT and CDR2 is YYREEE (reference sequence). CDR3 size: 11 residues. The CDR3 is CASSLEDEQFF. Here the CDR3 DNA reads TGTGCCAGCAGCTTGGAAGATGAGCAGTTCTTC.

The rearrangement links TRBV11-2 to TRBJ2-2; 9 bases map to TRBD2. The CDR3 is made up of 15 amino acids. V was clipped by 5 bases and J by 1 base; unmatched bases: 2. From germline, CDR1 is SGHAT and CDR2 FQNNGV. In DNA, the CDR3 is TGTGCCAGCAGCCCGACTAGCGGGAACACCGGGGAGCTGTTTTTT. It codes for CASSPTSGNTGELFF.

V usage is TRBV30 and J usage is TRBJ1-1; D ambiguous. Germline values: CDR1 GTSNPN, CDR2 SVGIG (reference sequence). CDR3 length: 12 residues. V was clipped by 7 bases and J by 0 bases, with 9 bases between them. The CDR3 loop is CASEGMNTEAFF. DNA for the CDR3: TGTGCCTCGGAGGGTATGAACACTGAAGCTTTCTTT.

The sample holds a few counts of this clone. This sequence joins TRBV5-1 and TRBJ2-7; D not resolved. Trimming took off 5 bases at V and 2 bases at J, with 17 bases between the two ends. Germline V gene sequence: CDR1 SGHRS, CDR2 YFSETQ. The CDR3 runs to 15 residues. The CDR3 region is CASRPGPLSTYEQYF. CDR3 nucleotide sequence: TGCGCCAGCAGACCCGGGCCTCTGTCCACCTACGAGCAGTACTTC.

This clone was detected only a few times. The chain has TRBV6-5 and TRBJ2-7, with 11 bases lining up with TRBD1. This CDR3 comprises 14 residues. J lost 4 bases, V lost 7 bases, and 6 bases had no gene match. Per the germline V gene, CDR1 is MNHEY and CDR2 is SVGAGI. For the CDR3, the DNA is TGTGCCAGCACCACCGGGACAGGGGGTTACGAGCAGTACTTC. Translating it yields CASTTGTGGYEQYF.

This clone was detected a few times. The rearrangement uses TRBV6-5 and TRBJ2-2; 7 bases align to TRBD2. The CDR3 sequence is 14 residues long. V dropped 8 bases and J dropped 0; count of bases not matched to a gene: 3. From germline, CDR1 is MNHEY and CDR2 SVGAGI. The CDR3 region has the DNA TGTGCCAGCCTGGGGGGGTCGAACACCGGGGAGCTGTTTTTT. It encodes CASLGGSNTGELFF.

This clone was observed a handful of times. The V gene is TRBV7-2, the J gene TRBJ2-1; 8 nucleotides line up with TRBD1. The germline gives CDR1 SGHTA, CDR2 FQGNSA. The CDR3 sequence is 14 residues long. Trimming removed 1 base from V and 12 bases from J; junction bases left unmatched: 8. The CDR3 nucleotides read TGTGCCAGCAGCTTAGGTAATTCAGGGGGCCGGCAGTTCTTC. Translating gives CASSLGNSGGRQFF.

The CDR3 region is CASRSGTGSTGELFF. The CDR3 DNA reads TGTGCCAGCAGGTCCGGGACAGGGTCCACCGGGGAGCTGTTTTTT. J is TRBJ2-2 and V is TRBV6-5, with 9 nucleotides matching TRBD1. Germline CDR1 and CDR2: MNHEY and SVGAGI. V lost 6 bases, J lost 4 bases, and 6 bases stayed unmatched. The CDR3 has 15 amino acids.

This clone was counted only a few times. V usage is TRBV11-2 and J usage is TRBJ1-4; TRBD1 is a possible D gene (6 bases). There are 16 residues in the CDR3. With 5 bases removed from V and 1 base from J, the gap between germline ends came to 14 bases. Germline lookup yields CDR1 SGHAT and CDR2 FQNNGV. DNA for the CDR3: TGTGCCAGCAGCCATCCGGGGGCTGGAACTAATGAAAAACTGTTTTTT. Translation: CASSHPGAGTNEKLFF.